These T cell receptor beta chains were read from a single sample in a study of blood T cell repertoires in COVID-19. Generated by immunoSEQ multiplex PCR, the TCRdb table keeps only in-frame clones and is missing some. The profile shows about 480,000 clones, around 89% of them singletons. The sequenced material came from peripheral blood. The receptors were gathered from a woman aged 25 to 39 with acute or convalescent COVID-19. The CDR3 runs from the conserved cysteine through the conserved F or W. Each record gives: V gene, D gene, J gene, clone size, CDR3 protein, CDR3 DNA. The D gene is left open where the match is weak. Clone sizes are given selectively: once, few, many, or a class where the clone is expanded.

TRBV5-5	TRBD1	TRBJ1-4	NA	CASSLVSGGQRNEKLFF	TGTGCCAGCAGCTTGGTTAGCGGGGGACAGAGGAATGAAAAACTGTTTTTT
TRBV6-5	NA	TRBJ2-7	once	CASSYSTGFAYEQYF	TGTGCCAGCAGTTACTCGACCGGGTTTGCCTACGAGCAGTACTTC
TRBV6-1	TRBD1	TRBJ1-1	NA	CASSEPNTGVTEAFF	TGTGCCAGCAGTGAACCAAATACAGGGGTAACTGAAGCTTTCTTT
TRBV7-9	TRBD1	TRBJ2-1	NA	CASSLAGTGFDNEQFF	TGTGCCAGCAGCTTAGCCGGGACAGGTTTTGACAATGAGCAGTTCTTC
TRBV9	NA	TRBJ2-6	NA	CASSVEQGGSSGANVLTF	TGTGCCAGCAGCGTAGAACAGGGCGGAAGCTCTGGGGCCAACGTCCTGACTTTC
TRBV29-1	NA	TRBJ1-1	NA	CSVSGGTEAFF	TGCAGCGTTTCCGGGGGCACTGAAGCTTTCTTT
TRBV10-3	NA	TRBJ2-2	NA	CAIRNRATGELFF	TGTGCCATCAGAAACAGGGCTACCGGGGAGCTGTTTTTT
TRBV12-3/TRBV12-4	NA	TRBJ1-2	NA	CASRVSDYGYTF	TGTGCCAGCAGGGTCAGTGACTATGGCTACACCTTC
TRBV3-1/TRBV3-2	NA	TRBJ2-7	NA	CASSQGLSYEQYF	TGTGCCAGCAGCCAGGGGCTCTCCTACGAGCAGTACTTC
TRBV12-5	NA	TRBJ2-7	NA	CASGSGPPQGSYEQYF	TGTGCTAGTGGTTCAGGCCCCCCTCAGGGCTCCTACGAGCAGTACTTC
TRBV27	TRBD1	TRBJ1-6	few	CASSTGTGWDSPLHF	TGTGCCAGCAGCACCGGGACAGGGTGGGATTCACCCCTCCACTTT
TRBV4-1	NA	TRBJ2-1	NA	CASSLRGIRANEQFF	TGCGCCAGCAGCCTAAGGGGAATCAGGGCTAATGAGCAGTTCTTC
TRBV7-9	NA	TRBJ1-2	NA	CASSLTFPGHLFGYGYTF	TGTGCCAGCAGCTTAACATTTCCGGGACACCTTTTCGGCTATGGCTACACCTTC
TRBV18	TRBD2	TRBJ2-1	NA	CASSQTSVLAEQFF	TGTGCCAGCTCGCAAACTAGCGTATTGGCTGAGCAGTTCTTC
TRBV4-1	TRBD2	TRBJ2-2	NA	CASSPRGGGTGELFF	TGCGCCAGCAGTCCCCGGGGGGGAGGCACCGGGGAGCTGTTTTTT
TRBV18	NA	TRBJ1-3	NA	CASSPQGLPGNTIYF	TGTGCCAGCTCACCACAGGGGCTACCTGGAAACACCATATATTTT
TRBV7-3	TRBD1	TRBJ1-5	few	CASSSFRGQPQHF	TGTGCCAGCAGCTCCTTCAGGGGGCAGCCCCAGCATTTT
TRBV30	NA	TRBJ1-2	NA	CACLTGTAYGYTF	TGTGCCTGTCTAACCGGGACTGCCTATGGCTACACCTTC
TRBV9	TRBD2	TRBJ2-3	NA	CASSTSGVTDTQYF	TGTGCCAGCAGCACTAGCGGGGTCACAGATACGCAGTATTTT
TRBV9	TRBD2	TRBJ2-2	NA	CASSLTPTGQGTSGGYTGELFF	TGTGCCAGCAGCCTAACACCAACAGGACAGGGGACTAGCGGGGGTTACACCGGGGAGCTGTTTTTT
TRBV11-2	NA	TRBJ1-4	NA	CASSRPREKLFF	TGTGCCAGCAGCCGTCCTAGAGAAAAACTGTTTTTT
TRBV5-4	NA	TRBJ2-3	NA	CASRQGGTDTQYF	TGTGCCAGCAGACAGGGAGGCACAGATACGCAGTATTTT
TRBV24-1	NA	TRBJ2-7	NA	CATSAGLTYEQYF	TGTGCCACCAGTGCCGGGTTGACTTACGAGCAGTACTTC
TRBV21-1	NA	TRBJ2-1	NA	CASSKMEAGPSSYNEQFF	TGTGCCAGCAGCAAAATGGAAGCGGGACCAAGCTCCTACAATGAGCAGTTCTTC